This T cell receptor beta chain was sequenced in a study of identical twins (dated by TCRdb to about 2016). For the wider study: TCR alpha and beta repertoires from monozygotic twins, unrelated adults of various ages and cord blood were deep-sequenced to test whether fetal clonotypes persist. To rule out contamination, the twin experiments were replicated at different times with different library preparation protocols.

Details on this clonotype: Its specific antigen is unknown. Nothing much larger sits one base from this clone, and base qualities are not available.

Libraries were built with 5' RACE. Reads for this sample came from an Illumina HiSeq 2000. Template switching added a universal primer binding site, and the final cDNA carried a unique molecular identifier that allowed TCR cDNA molecules to be counted accurately. First-strand cDNA for TCR alpha and beta chains was synthesized from specific primers in the conserved constant-segment region. To control for contamination, every cDNA library was double barcoded, receiving both a SMART-Mk sample barcode and Illumina barcodes. TruSeq adapter sequences, together with Illumina sample barcodes, were added in two successive PCR steps. Sequencing of the TCR alpha and beta cDNA libraries was done on the Illumina HiSeq platform using custom primers. The authors' pipeline ran thus. Unique molecular identifiers were extracted from raw reads with MiGEC, and CDR3 positions were determined with MiXCR. For each individual, recombination models were inferred using an EM algorithm with the repgenHMM and IGoR tools. Shared clonotypes were analyzed with the tcR package in R, and sharing was normalized by the product of cloneset sizes. Out-of-frame nonproductive sequences were analyzed to study raw recombination free of thymic and clonal selection effects. TCRdb handled the public reads itself, with Q25 trimming in fastp and clone calling in MiXCR, and kept productive beta chains. A single entry per CDR3 protein holds the most common genes and DNA from its merged rows. The V and J calls come from TCRdb's annotation, not from the publication. This sample has around 450,000 distinct CDR3 sequences in its table, and about 14% of those were observed once. About 0.53% of the sample goes to the ten largest clones.

Every donor in the study was a healthy Caucasian. Three pairs of female monozygotic twins, all aged about 18 to 30 years, were included in the twin cohort. CD4+ and CD8+ T cell populations were isolated with positive isolation kits from Invitrogen. The germline V gene sets CDR1 to LGHNA and CDR2 to YNFKEQ. Here V drops 0 bases and J drops 3 bases, and the junction holds 5 bases not matched to any gene. Reading from cysteine to phenylalanine, the CDR3 counts 16 amino acids. The retained sequence is limited to the CDR3, 48 bases, with the frame set at the first base. General study outcomes and caveats: In monozygotic twins, out-of-frame TCR alpha sharing was systematically underestimated by recombination models, although the models agreed with sharing between unrelated individuals. Excess twin sharing in beta out-of-frame sequences was weaker because fewer shared sequences lowered the signal-to-noise ratio. Invariant T cells such as MAIT and iNKT could partly confound zero-insertion analyses, although diverse VJ usage argued against such confounding for most clonotypes. Compared with coincidental sharing between unrelated individuals, out-of-frame TCR alpha sequences shared between twins showed an excess of sequences with low generation probability. Abundant cord blood beta clonotypes had fewer insertions, young adult naive repertoires showed a similar but weaker trend, and memory repertoires showed no such trend. Because the same donors could not be followed over many years, conclusions were based on cross-sectional statistical analysis.

This sample also appeared in a second study, on yellow fever vaccine responses in identical twins. That second publication adds: According to the authors, the vaccine-induced T cell response in identical twins seemed to be partly convergent and partly specific to each individual. In identical twins, the study followed T cell clones that responded to the vaccine with precision.

The specimen sequenced was CD4+ T cells sorted from blood. The source is a woman under 30 in good health. Recombination joined TRBV4-2 with TRBJ2-1, with 7 bases matching TRBD2. The sequenced DNA is TGTGCCAGCAGCCAAGAAAAAGGACTAGGCTACAATGAGCAGTTCTTC. It translates as CASSQEKGLGYNEQFF.